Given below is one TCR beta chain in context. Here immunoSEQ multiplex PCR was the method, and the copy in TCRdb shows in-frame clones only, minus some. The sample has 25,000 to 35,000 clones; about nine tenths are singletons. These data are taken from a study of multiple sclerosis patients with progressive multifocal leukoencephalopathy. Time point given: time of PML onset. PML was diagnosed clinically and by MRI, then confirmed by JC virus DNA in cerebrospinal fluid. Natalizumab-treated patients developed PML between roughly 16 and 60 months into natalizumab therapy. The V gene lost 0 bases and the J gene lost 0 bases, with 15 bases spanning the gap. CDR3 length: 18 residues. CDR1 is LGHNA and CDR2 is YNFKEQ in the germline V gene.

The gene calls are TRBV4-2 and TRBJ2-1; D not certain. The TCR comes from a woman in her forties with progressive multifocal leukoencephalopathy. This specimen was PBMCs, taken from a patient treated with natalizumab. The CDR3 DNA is TGTGCCAGCAGCCAAGATGCGATGCTCCGAAGCTCCTACAATGAGCAGTTCTTC. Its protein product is CASSQDAMLRSSYNEQFF.